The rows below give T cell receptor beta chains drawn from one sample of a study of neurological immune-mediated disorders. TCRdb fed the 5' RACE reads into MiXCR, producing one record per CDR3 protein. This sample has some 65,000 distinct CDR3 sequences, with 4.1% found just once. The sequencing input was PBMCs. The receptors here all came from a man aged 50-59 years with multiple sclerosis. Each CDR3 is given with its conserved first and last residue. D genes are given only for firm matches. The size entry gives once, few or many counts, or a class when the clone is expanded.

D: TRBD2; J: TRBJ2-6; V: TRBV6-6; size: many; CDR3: CASSPWAGGFGANVLTF; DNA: TGTGCCAGCAGTCCCTGGGCGGGGGGGTTTGGGGCCAACGTCCTGACTTTC
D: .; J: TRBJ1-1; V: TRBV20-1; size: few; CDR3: CSAREQLKTEAFF; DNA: TGCAGTGCTAGAGAACAGCTGAAGACTGAAGCTTTCTTT
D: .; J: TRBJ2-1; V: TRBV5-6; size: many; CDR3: CASSLWGHEQFF; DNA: TGTGCCAGCAGCTTATGGGGTCATGAGCAGTTCTTC
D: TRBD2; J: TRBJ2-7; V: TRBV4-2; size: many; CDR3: CASSQTGGWASGTSTYEQYF; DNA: TGTGCCAGCAGCCAGACCGGGGGGTGGGCTAGCGGTACCTCGACCTACGAGCAGTACTTC
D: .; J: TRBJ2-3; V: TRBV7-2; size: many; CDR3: CASSSFDLTSTDTQYF; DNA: TGTGCCAGCAGCTCGTTCGACTTAACTAGCACAGATACGCAGTATTTT
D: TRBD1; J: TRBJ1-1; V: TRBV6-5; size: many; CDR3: CASSPHTTGGNTEAFF; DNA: TGTGCCAGCAGTCCGCACACGACAGGGGGGAACACTGAAGCTTTCTTT
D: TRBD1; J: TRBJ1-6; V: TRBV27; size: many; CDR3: CASSLGTGVRSPLNF; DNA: TGTGCCAGCAGTTTAGGGACAGGGGTTCGCTCACCCCTCAACTTT
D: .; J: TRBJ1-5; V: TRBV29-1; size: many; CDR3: CSVGVSNQPQHF; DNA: TGCAGCGTTGGTGTTAGCAATCAGCCCCAGCATTTT
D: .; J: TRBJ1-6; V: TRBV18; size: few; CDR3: CASSPELANSPLHF; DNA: TGTGCCAGCTCACCAGAACTGGCGAATTCACCCCTCCACTTT
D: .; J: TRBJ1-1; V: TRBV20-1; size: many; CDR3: CSTLPGGWTMNTEAFF; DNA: TGCAGTACACTCCCTGGAGGGTGGACTATGAACACTGAAGCTTTCTTT